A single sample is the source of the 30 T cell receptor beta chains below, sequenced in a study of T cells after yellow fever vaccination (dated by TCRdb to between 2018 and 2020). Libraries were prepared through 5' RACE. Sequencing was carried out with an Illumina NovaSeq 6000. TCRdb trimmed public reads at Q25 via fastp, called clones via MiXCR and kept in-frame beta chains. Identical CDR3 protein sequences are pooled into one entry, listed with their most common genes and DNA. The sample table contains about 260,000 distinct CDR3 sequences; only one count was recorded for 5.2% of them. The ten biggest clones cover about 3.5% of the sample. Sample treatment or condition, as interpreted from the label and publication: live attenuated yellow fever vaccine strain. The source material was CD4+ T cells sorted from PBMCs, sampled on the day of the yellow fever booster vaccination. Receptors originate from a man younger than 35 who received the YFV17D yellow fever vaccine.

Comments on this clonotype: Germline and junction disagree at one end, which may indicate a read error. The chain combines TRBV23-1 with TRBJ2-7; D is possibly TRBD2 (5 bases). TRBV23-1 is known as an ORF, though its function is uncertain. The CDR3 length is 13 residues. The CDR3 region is CASSQCARGPWDF. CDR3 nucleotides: TGCGCCAGCAGTCAATGTGCCCGCGGGCCCTGGGACTTC.

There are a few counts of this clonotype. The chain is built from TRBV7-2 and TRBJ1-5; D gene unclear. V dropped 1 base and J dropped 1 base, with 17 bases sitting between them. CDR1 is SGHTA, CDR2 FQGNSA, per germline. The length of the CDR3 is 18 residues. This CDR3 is CASSLGVAPGMSNQPQHF. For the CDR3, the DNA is TGTGCCAGCAGCTTAGGGGTGGCTCCCGGGATGAGCAATCAGCCCCAGCATTTT.

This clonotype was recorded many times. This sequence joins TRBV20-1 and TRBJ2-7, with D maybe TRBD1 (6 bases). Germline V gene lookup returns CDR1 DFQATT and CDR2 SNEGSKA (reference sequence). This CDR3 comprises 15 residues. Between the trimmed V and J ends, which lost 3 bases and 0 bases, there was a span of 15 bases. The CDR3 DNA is TGCAGTGCTAGTTCGGACAGTTGGAGCTCCTACGAGCAGTACTTC. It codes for CSASSDSWSSYEQYF.

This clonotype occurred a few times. CDR3 region: CASSPSSGAYGYTF. In DNA, the CDR3 is TGTGCCAGCTCACCATCTTCGGGGGCCTATGGCTACACCTTC. The V call is TRBV18, the J call TRBJ1-2, with D perhaps matching TRBD1 (6 bases). V shed 2 bases and J shed 4 bases, with 11 bases lying between them. The CDR3 consists of 14 residues. Germline CDR1 is KGHSH and CDR2 is LQKENI.

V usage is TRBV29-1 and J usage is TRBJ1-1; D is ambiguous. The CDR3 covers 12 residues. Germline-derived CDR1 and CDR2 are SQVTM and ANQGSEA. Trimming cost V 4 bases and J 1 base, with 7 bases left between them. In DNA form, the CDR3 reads TGCAGCGTTGGGACGGGGAACACTGAAGCTTTCTTT. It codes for CSVGTGNTEAFF.

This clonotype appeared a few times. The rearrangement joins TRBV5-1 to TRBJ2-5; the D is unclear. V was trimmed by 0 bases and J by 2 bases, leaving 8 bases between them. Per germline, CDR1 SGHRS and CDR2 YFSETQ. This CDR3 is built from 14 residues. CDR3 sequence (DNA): TGCGCCAGCAGCTTGGCCACCGTACAAGAGACCCAGTACTTC. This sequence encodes CASSLATVQETQYF.

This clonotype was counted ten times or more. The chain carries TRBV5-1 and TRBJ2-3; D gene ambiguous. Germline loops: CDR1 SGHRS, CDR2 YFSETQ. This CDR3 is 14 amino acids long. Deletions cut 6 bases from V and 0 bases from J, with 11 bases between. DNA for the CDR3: TGCGCCAGCACCTACTCGAGTAGCACAGATACGCAGTATTTT. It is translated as CASTYSSSTDTQYF.

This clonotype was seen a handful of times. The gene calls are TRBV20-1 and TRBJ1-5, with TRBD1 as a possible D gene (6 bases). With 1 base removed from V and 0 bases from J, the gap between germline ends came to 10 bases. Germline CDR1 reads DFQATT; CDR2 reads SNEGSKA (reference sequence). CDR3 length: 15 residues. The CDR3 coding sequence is TGCAGTGCTAGAGGTCCGGGGGCTAGCAATCAGCCCCAGCATTTT. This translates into CSARGPGASNQPQHF.

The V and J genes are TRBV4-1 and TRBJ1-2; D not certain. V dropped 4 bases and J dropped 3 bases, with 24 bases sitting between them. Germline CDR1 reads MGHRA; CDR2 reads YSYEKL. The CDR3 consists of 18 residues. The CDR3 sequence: CASSRNLKDRPLDYGYTF. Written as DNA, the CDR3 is TGCGCCAGCAGCCGGAACCTCAAAGATAGGCCACTCGACTATGGCTACACCTTC.

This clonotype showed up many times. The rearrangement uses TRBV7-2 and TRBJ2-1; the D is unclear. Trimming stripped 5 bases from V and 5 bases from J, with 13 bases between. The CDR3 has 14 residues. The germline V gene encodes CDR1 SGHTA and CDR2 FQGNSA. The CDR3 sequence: CASSRLVRNNEQFF. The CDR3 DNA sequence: TGTGCCAGCAGCCGTCTGGTCAGGAACAATGAGCAGTTCTTC.

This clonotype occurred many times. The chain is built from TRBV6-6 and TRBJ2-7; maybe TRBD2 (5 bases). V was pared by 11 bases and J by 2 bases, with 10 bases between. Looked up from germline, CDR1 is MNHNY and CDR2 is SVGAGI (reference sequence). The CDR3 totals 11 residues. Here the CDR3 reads CAAGSPYEQYF. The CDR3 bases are TGTGCCGCGGGTAGCCCCTACGAGCAGTACTTC.

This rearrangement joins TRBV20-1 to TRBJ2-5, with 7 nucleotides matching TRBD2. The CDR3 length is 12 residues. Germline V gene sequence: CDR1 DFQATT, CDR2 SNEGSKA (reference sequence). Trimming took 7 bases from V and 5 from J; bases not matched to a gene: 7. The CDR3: CSGEGRGETQYF. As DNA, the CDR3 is TGCAGTGGGGAGGGTAGGGGTGAGACCCAGTACTTC.

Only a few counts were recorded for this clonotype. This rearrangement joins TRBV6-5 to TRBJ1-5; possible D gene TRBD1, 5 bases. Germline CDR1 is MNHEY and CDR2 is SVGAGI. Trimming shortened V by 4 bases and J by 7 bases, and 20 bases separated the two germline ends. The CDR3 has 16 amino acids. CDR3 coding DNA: TGTGCCAGCAGTTCAAGAGCTCGGAGGGACGGCCAGCCCCAGCATTTT. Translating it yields CASSSRARRDGQPQHF.

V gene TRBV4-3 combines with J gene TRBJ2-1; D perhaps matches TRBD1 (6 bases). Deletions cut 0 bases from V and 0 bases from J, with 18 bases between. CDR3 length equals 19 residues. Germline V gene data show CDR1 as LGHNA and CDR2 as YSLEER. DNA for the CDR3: TGCGCCAGCAGCCAAGAACGAGACAGGTACAGGAGCTCCTACAATGAGCAGTTCTTC. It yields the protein CASSQERDRYRSSYNEQFF.

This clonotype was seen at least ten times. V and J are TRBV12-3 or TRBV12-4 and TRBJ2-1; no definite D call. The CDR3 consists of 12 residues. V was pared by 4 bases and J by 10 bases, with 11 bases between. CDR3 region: CASSSYRKEQFF. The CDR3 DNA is TGTGCCAGCAGTTCATACAGAAAGGAGCAGTTCTTC.

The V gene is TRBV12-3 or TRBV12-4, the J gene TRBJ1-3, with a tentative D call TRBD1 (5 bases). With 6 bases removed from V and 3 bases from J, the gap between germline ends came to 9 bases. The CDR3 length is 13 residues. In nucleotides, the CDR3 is TGTGCCAGCAGCTCTGGGGGTGGAAACACCATATATTTT. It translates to CASSSGGGNTIYF.

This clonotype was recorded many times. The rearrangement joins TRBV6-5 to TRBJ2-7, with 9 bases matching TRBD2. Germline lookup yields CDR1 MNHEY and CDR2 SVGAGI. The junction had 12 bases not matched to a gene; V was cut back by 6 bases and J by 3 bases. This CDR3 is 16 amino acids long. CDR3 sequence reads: CASSPGGSGGFYEQYF. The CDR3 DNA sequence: TGTGCCAGCAGCCCCGGGGGGAGCGGGGGGTTCTACGAGCAGTACTTC.

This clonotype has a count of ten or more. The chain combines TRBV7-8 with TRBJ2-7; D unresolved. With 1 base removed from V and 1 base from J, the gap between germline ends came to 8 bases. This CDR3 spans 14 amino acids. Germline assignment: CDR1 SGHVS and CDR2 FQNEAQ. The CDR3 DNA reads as TGTGCCAGCAGCTTAGAGTGGGCATCCTACGAGCAGTACTTC. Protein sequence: CASSLEWASYEQYF.

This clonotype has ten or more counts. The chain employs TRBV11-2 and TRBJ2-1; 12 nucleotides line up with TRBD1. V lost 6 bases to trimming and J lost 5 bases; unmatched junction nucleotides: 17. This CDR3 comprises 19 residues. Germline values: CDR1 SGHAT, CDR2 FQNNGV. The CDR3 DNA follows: TGTGCCAGCAGTACTACCTACTCCCAGGGGACAGGGGGCCACAATGAGCAGTTCTTC. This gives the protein CASSTTYSQGTGGHNEQFF.

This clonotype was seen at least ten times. CDR3 region: CASSSGGDPEETQYF. CDR3 sequence (DNA): TGTGCCAGCAGCTCGGGTGGTGACCCGGAGGAGACCCAGTACTTC. The genes are TRBV4-2 and TRBJ2-5, with D hard to call. The CDR3 is made up of 15 amino acids. V lost 5 bases to trimming and J lost 5 bases, with 18 bases between them. Germline-derived CDR1 and CDR2 are LGHNA and YNFKEQ.

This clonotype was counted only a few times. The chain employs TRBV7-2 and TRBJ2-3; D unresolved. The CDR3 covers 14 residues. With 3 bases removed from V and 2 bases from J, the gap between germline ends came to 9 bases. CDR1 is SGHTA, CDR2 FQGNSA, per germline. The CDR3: CASSFGPLTDTQYF. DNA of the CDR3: TGTGCCAGCAGCTTCGGACCACTCACAGATACGCAGTATTTT.

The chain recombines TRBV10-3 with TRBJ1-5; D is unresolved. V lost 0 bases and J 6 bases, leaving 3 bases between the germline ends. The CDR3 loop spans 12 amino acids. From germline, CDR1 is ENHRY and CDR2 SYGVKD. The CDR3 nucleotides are TGTGCCATCAGTGAGTCGGCTCAGCCCCAGCATTTT. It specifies CAISESAQPQHF.

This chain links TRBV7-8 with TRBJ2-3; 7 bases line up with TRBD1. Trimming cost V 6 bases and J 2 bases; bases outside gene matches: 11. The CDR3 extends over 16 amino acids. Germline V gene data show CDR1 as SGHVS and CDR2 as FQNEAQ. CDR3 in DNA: TGTGCCAGCAGAATTACCCCGGGACAGCTCACAGATACGCAGTATTTT. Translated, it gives CASRITPGQLTDTQYF. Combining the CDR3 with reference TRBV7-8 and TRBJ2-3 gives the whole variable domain GAGVSQSPRYKVAKRGQDVALRCDPISGHVSLFWYQQALGQGPEFLTYFQNEAQLDKSGLPSDRFFAERPEGSVSTLKIQRTQQEDSAVYLCASRITPGQLTDTQYFGPGTRLTVL.

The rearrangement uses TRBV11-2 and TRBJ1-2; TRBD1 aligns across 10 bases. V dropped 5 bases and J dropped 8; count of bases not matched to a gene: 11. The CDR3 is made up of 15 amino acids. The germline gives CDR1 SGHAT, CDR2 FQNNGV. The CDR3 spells CASSTRDRGNRGYTF. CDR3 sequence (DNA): TGTGCCAGCAGCACCCGGGACAGGGGTAATAGAGGCTACACCTTC.

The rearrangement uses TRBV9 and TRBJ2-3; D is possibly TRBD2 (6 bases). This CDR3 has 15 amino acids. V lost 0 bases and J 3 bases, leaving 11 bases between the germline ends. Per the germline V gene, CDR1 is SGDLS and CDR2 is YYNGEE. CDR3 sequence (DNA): TGTGCCAGCAGCGTAGCGGTGGGGAGGACAGATACGCAGTATTTT. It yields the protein CASSVAVGRTDTQYF.

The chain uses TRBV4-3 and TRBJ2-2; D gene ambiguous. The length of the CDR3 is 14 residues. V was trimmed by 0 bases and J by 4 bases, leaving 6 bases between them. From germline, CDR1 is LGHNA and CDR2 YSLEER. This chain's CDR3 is CASSQEGPTGELFF. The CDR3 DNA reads TGCGCCAGCAGCCAAGAGGGCCCCACCGGGGAGCTGTTTTTT.

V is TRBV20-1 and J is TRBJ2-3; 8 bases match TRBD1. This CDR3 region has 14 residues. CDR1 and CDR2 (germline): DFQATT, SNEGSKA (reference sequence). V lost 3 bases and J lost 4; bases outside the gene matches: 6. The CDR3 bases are TGCAGTGCTAGCCAGGGGGCCTCGGCAGATACGCAGTATTTT. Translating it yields CSASQGASADTQYF.

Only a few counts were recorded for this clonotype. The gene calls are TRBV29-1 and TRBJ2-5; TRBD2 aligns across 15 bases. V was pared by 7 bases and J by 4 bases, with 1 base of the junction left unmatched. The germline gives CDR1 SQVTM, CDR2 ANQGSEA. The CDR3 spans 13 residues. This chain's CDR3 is CSGGLAGGETQYF. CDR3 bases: TGCAGCGGGGGACTAGCGGGGGGAGAGACCCAGTACTTC.

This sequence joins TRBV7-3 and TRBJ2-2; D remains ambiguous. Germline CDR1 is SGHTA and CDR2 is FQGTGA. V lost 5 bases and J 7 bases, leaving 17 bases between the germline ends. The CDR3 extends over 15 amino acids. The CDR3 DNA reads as TGTGCCAGCAGCCCAACCCCTCGGACCGTCGGGGAGCTGTTTTTT. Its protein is CASSPTPRTVGELFF.

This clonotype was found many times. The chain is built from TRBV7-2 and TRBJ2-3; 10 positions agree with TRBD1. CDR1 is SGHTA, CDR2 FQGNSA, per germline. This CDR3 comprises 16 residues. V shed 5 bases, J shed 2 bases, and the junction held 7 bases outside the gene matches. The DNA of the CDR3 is TGTGCCAGCAGCCCGAACCGACAGGGGGCCACAGATACGCAGTATTTT. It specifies CASSPNRQGATDTQYF.